The 23 T cell receptor beta chains presented below share a single source sample, sequenced in a study of response to subunit inactivated influenza vaccine. From the RT-PCR reads, TCRdb called clonotypes with MiXCR, one entry per CDR3 protein. Found here are roughly 170,000 distinct CDR3 sequences, roughly 8.7% of them singletons; the top ten hold approximately 10%. This specimen was non-naive T cells sorted from PBMCs, taken on the day of vaccination. The receptor set was obtained from a man over 45 who received an inactivated influenza vaccine.

The genes are TRBV12-3 or TRBV12-4 and TRBJ2-5; 9 nucleotides align to TRBD2. V trimming: 5 bases; J trimming: 7 bases; junction bases outside the gene matches: 8. The CDR3 runs 14 residues. CDR3 nucleotide sequence: TGTGCCAGCAGTGATAGCGGGAGAGGGGGGACCCAGTACTTC. Protein sequence: CASSDSGRGGTQYF.

The V and J genes are TRBV20-1 and TRBJ2-5, with D perhaps assigned TRBD1 or TRBD2 (6 bases each). The CDR3 length is 14 residues. V dropped 5 bases and J dropped 5 bases, with 18 bases sitting between them. The germline gives CDR1 DFQATT, CDR2 SNEGSKA (reference sequence). The CDR3 nucleotides are TGCAGTGCTGGGGGGTTGGGGGCCAGGGAGACCCAGTACTTC. Protein sequence: CSAGGLGARETQYF.

The genes are TRBV7-9 and TRBJ2-3; 10 bases fit TRBD2. This CDR3 spans 15 amino acids. The junction had 5 bases not matched to a gene; V was cut back by 5 bases and J by 3 bases. Germline V lookup: CDR1 SEHNR, CDR2 FQNEAQ (reference sequence). CDR3 residues: CASSLTSGFTDTQYF. The DNA of the CDR3 is TGTGCCAGCAGCCTGACTAGCGGGTTTACAGATACGCAGTATTTT.

This clonotype was seen many times. The gene calls are TRBV11-2 and TRBJ2-2; no reliable D call. Trimming stripped 3 bases from V and 7 bases from J, with 6 bases between. Germline V gene lookup returns CDR1 SGHAT and CDR2 FQNNGV. CDR3 length equals 12 residues. DNA for the CDR3: TGTGCCAGCAGCTTCTTGGACGGGGAGCTGTTTTTT. Translated, it gives CASSFLDGELFF.

The chain has TRBV5-6 and TRBJ2-7; TRBD1 might be the D (6 bases). In germline, CDR1 is SGHDT, CDR2 YYEEEE. The V and J ends lost 4 bases and 2 bases respectively, with 16 bases between them. The CDR3 is made up of 15 amino acids. The CDR3 sequence is CASSQLGTGTYEQYF. The CDR3 DNA reads as TGTGCCAGCAGCCAATTGGGTACAGGGACCTACGAGCAGTACTTC.

This clonotype appeared many times. The genes are TRBV4-2 and TRBJ2-7; perhaps TRBD2 as D (6 bases). CDR1 is LGHNA, CDR2 YNFKEQ, per germline. Trimming cost V 1 base and J 7 bases, with 14 bases left between them. The length of the CDR3 is 14 residues. CDR3 residues: CASSQVGVRGEQYF. For the CDR3, the DNA is TGTGCCAGCAGCCAAGTAGGCGTACGGGGGGAGCAGTACTTC.

The chain recombines TRBV30 with TRBJ1-5, with D perhaps TRBD1 (5 bases). Germline CDR1 GTSNPN, CDR2 SVGIG (reference sequence). This CDR3 spans 13 amino acids. The V end lost 0 bases, the J end lost 9 bases, and 12 bases lay between the germline ends. The CDR3 here is CAWSVTGGGPQHF. Here the CDR3 DNA reads TGTGCCTGGAGTGTAACAGGTGGGGGGCCCCAGCATTTT.

With respect to this clonotype: A junction boundary mismatches the germline segment, possibly from a read error. This chain connects TRBV18 to TRBJ2-2; D is perhaps TRBD1 or TRBD2 (5 bases each). Per the germline V gene, CDR1 is KGHSH and CDR2 is LQKENI. The CDR3 loop spans 16 amino acids. CDR3 in DNA: TGTGCCATCTCACCACCCGGGACGGGGAACACCGGGGAGCTGTTTTTT. It is translated as CAISPPGTGNTGELFF.

The chain links TRBV6-2 or TRBV6-3 to TRBJ1-1, with TRBD1 as a possible D gene (5 bases). Trimming removed 8 bases from V and 0 bases from J, with 10 bases in between. Per germline, CDR1 MNHEY and CDR2 SVGEGT. CDR3 length equals 13 residues. This chain's CDR3 is CASGGRMNTEAFF. CDR3 in DNA: TGTGCCAGCGGGGGACGTATGAACACTGAAGCTTTCTTT.

The rearrangement links TRBV28 to TRBJ2-4, with D unclear. The V and J ends lost 6 bases and 7 bases respectively, with 16 bases between them. The CDR3 sequence is 14 residues long. The germline gives CDR1 MDHEN, CDR2 SYDVKM. CDR3 in DNA: TGTGCCAGCAGCCCCGGTGGGATAAGGAACATTCAGTACTTC. Its translation: CASSPGGIRNIQYF.

V gene TRBV20-1 combines with J gene TRBJ2-1; TRBD1 matches 9 bases. The CDR3 has 15 amino acids. Germline-derived CDR1 and CDR2 are DFQATT and SNEGSKA (reference sequence). Germline trimming cut 3 bases from V and 9 bases from J; bases unmatched to any gene: 12. The DNA for the CDR3 is TGCAGTGCTAGGGCCGGGACAGGGTTCGGCGGTGAGCAGTTCTTC. Protein product: CSARAGTGFGGEQFF.

This clonotype appeared many times. This chain uses TRBV20-1 with TRBJ1-2; the D gene is possibly TRBD1 (6 bases). V shed 1 base and J shed 0 bases, with 9 bases lying between them. The CDR3 spans 14 residues. Germline-derived CDR1 and CDR2 are DFQATT and SNEGSKA (reference sequence). In nucleotides, the CDR3 is TGCAGTGCTAGAGGGGGGGGCACTAACTATGGCTACACCTTC. Amino acids: CSARGGGTNYGYTF.

This clonotype was counted at least ten times. The rearrangement links TRBV4-2 to TRBJ2-1, with D hard to call. The CDR3 length is 13 residues. Germline V gene data show CDR1 as LGHNA and CDR2 as YNFKEQ. Trimming left V 0 bases short and J 3 bases short, with 3 bases between. The CDR3 loop is CASSQEDYNEQFF. CDR3 in DNA: TGTGCCAGCAGCCAAGAGGACTACAATGAGCAGTTCTTC.

This clonotype was recorded a few times. This chain connects TRBV5-1 to TRBJ2-1; maybe TRBD1 (6 bases). From germline, CDR1 is SGHRS and CDR2 YFSETQ. The V and J ends lost 2 bases and 9 bases respectively, with 18 bases between them. CDR3 length equals 15 residues. The CDR3 DNA sequence: TGCGCCAGCAGCTTAGACCAGGGGTCGATAGGTGAGCAGTTCTTC. Translating it yields CASSLDQGSIGEQFF.

This clonotype was detected only a few times. The CDR3 protein is CAISDPGTAKNIQYF. In DNA form, the CDR3 reads TGTGCCATCAGTGACCCAGGGACAGCCAAAAACATTCAGTACTTC. The J gene is TRBJ2-4, the V gene TRBV10-3; perhaps D is TRBD1 or TRBD2 (5 bases each). V shed 3 bases and J shed 0 bases, with 9 bases lying between them. CDR1 and CDR2 from the germline V gene are ENHRY and SYGVKD. The CDR3 is 15 amino acids.

The chain joins TRBV12-3 or TRBV12-4 to TRBJ2-1, with 11 bases lining up with TRBD2. The V gene end was trimmed by 8 bases and the J gene end by 14 bases; junction bases not matched to a gene: 11. There are 13 residues in the CDR3. CDR3 bases: TGTGCCAGCGCCGGTCAGGGACTAGCGGTAAAGTTCTTC. Encoded protein: CASAGQGLAVKFF.

This clonotype was observed at least ten times. V and J are TRBV20-1 and TRBJ1-2; 7 nucleotides align to TRBD1. This CDR3 has 15 residues. The V gene's germline CDR1 is DFQATT and CDR2 SNEGSKA (reference sequence). Trimming removed 0 bases from V and 4 bases from J; junction bases left unmatched: 8. CDR3 DNA sequence: TGCAGTGCTAGAGATGAGTCAGGGGGAGGCTATGGCTACACCTTC. Its translation is CSARDESGGGYGYTF.

Only a few counts were recorded for this clonotype. This sequence joins TRBV9 and TRBJ1-3; D call uncertain. The V gene's germline CDR1 is SGDLS and CDR2 YYNGEE. The CDR3 runs 13 residues. V shed 4 bases and J shed 7 bases, with 12 bases lying between them. CDR3 in DNA: TGTGCCAGCAGCTCGTCGTATGGGAACACCATATATTTT. It yields the protein CASSSSYGNTIYF.

This clonotype was counted between two and nine times. The V call is TRBV6-1, the J call TRBJ2-7; 9 nucleotides align to TRBD2. CDR3 size: 15 residues. From germline, CDR1 is MNHNS and CDR2 SASEGT. The junction had 11 bases not matched to a gene; V was cut back by 6 bases and J by 5 bases. The CDR3 spells CASRPLREGLHEQYF. The CDR3 DNA reads as TGTGCCAGCAGGCCCCTGCGGGAGGGCCTACACGAGCAGTACTTC.

The sample holds many counts of this clonotype. Here the CDR3 reads CASSTSLGLRNIQYF. The DNA of the CDR3 is TGTGCCAGCAGCACCTCGCTGGGGCTCAGAAACATTCAGTACTTC. This chain connects TRBV7-2 to TRBJ2-4; tentatively, D is TRBD1 (5 bases). V shed 5 bases and J shed 6 bases, with 17 bases lying between them. Germline V gene data show CDR1 as SGHTA and CDR2 as FQGNSA. The CDR3 is made up of 15 amino acids.

The chain joins TRBV28 to TRBJ2-5; 7 bases match TRBD2. Losses at the gene ends were 5 bases for V and 5 bases for J; bases not matched to a gene: 5. The germline CDR1 and CDR2 sequences are MDHEN and SYDVKM. The CDR3 is made up of 13 amino acids. The CDR3 region has the DNA TGTGCCAGCAGTCAGACTAGCTTGGAGACCCAGTACTTC. Translation: CASSQTSLETQYF.

This clonotype was seen at least ten times. The chain carries TRBV12-3 or TRBV12-4 and TRBJ1-1, with D possibly TRBD1 on 6 matching bases. V lost 4 bases to trimming and J lost 1 base, with 10 bases between them. CDR3 length: 14 residues. CDR3 in amino acids: CASSWGQRNTEAFF. Here the CDR3 DNA reads TGTGCCAGCAGTTGGGGACAACGGAACACTGAAGCTTTCTTT.

The chain uses TRBV18 and TRBJ1-1; weak D call: TRBD1 (5 bases). The CDR3 loop spans 15 amino acids. V was clipped by 1 base and J by 5 bases, with 14 bases between them. Germline CDR1 is KGHSH and CDR2 is LQKENI. The CDR3: CASSPLSGRGTEAFF. Here the CDR3 DNA reads TGTGCCAGCTCACCACTTAGTGGGAGGGGAACTGAAGCTTTCTTT.